This entry lists 27 T cell receptor beta chains sequenced from one sample in a study of glioma-infiltrating T cells after dendritic cell vaccination. Sequencing was performed with immunoSEQ multiplex PCR; in TCRdb, only in-frame clones are kept and a portion is missing. The sample consists of about 90,000 clones, around 86% of them appearing once. Time point defined: after dendritic cell vaccination, including at tumor progression/relapse. The sample here was blood, taken after dendritic cell vaccination. These TCRs come from a human donor with glioblastoma.

V and J are TRBV9 and TRBJ2-7; 7 bases align to TRBD1. The CDR3 totals 17 residues. Per germline, CDR1 SGDLS and CDR2 YYNGEE. Losses at the gene ends were 0 bases for V and 2 bases for J; bases not matched to a gene: 11. The CDR3 DNA is TGTGCCAGCAGCGTAGCTCCGACTGCCGGGACAGCCTACGAGCAGTACTTC. Translation gives CASSVAPTAGTAYEQYF.

This clone was found a few times. The V and J genes are TRBV10-3 and TRBJ1-1; D unclear. V shed 3 bases and J shed 4 bases, with 15 bases lying between them. This CDR3 comprises 15 residues. Germline CDR1 and CDR2: ENHRY and SYGVKD. The CDR3 bases are TGTGCCATCAGTGACCAGCGTGAAGTGGCCACTGAAGCTTTCTTT. Translation gives CAISDQREVATEAFF.

This clone appeared a single time. This sequence joins TRBV7-3 and TRBJ1-1, with 7 bases lining up with TRBD1. CDR1 is SGHTA, CDR2 FQGTGA, per germline. CDR3 length: 14 amino acids. V dropped 4 bases and J dropped 7; count of bases not matched to a gene: 9. The CDR3 spells CASSWSLAGGEAFF. CDR3 DNA: TGTGCCAGCAGCTGGTCGCTCGCAGGGGGTGAAGCTTTCTTT.

The chain carries TRBV7-3 and TRBJ1-2, with 8 bases identical to TRBD1. Looked up from germline, CDR1 is SGHTA and CDR2 is FQGTGA. The junction had 7 bases not matched to a gene; V was cut back by 5 bases and J by 5 bases. The CDR3 covers 14 residues. The CDR3 spells CASSQTGDRYGYTF. The CDR3 DNA reads TGTGCCAGCAGCCAGACAGGGGATCGATATGGCTACACCTTC.

The gene calls are TRBV14 and TRBJ1-6; TRBD1 is a possible D gene (5 bases). The CDR3 is 15 residues long. V was cut by 2 bases and J by 8 bases, with 13 bases left in between. Germline CDR1 reads SGHDN; CDR2 reads FVKESK. The CDR3 coding sequence is TGTGCCAGCAGCCAAAGGTCGGCGACAGATTCACCCCTCCACTTT. Protein product: CASSQRSATDSPLHF.

The genes are TRBV5-6 and TRBJ1-1; D perhaps matches TRBD1 (5 bases). The germline V gene encodes CDR1 SGHDT and CDR2 YYEEEE. V lost 3 bases and J lost 0, with 18 bases in between. The CDR3 is 17 amino acids. CDR3 protein: CASSSMGQGDMNTEAFF. The CDR3 DNA reads as TGTGCCAGCAGCTCGATGGGGCAGGGTGATATGAACACTGAAGCTTTCTTT.

The CDR3 region is CASSHSGDETEAFF. CDR3 nucleotides: TGTGCCAGCAGCCATTCAGGGGATGAGACTGAAGCTTTCTTT. This chain connects TRBV2 to TRBJ1-1; perhaps TRBD1 as D (6 bases). The CDR3 spans 14 residues. Trimming took off 6 bases at V and 5 bases at J, with 16 bases between the two ends. CDR1 and CDR2 from the germline V gene are SNHLY and FYNNEI.

The CDR3: CASALTPYEQYF. The CDR3 DNA follows: TGCGCCAGCGCCCTGACTCCTTACGAGCAGTACTTC. The chain couples TRBV5-1 to TRBJ2-7; D ambiguous. Germline values: CDR1 SGHRS, CDR2 YFSETQ. This CDR3 is 12 amino acids long. V was cut by 7 bases and J by 4 bases, with 12 bases left in between.

V is TRBV7-9 and J is TRBJ1-6, with a possible D match to TRBD1 (5 bases). V shed 1 base and J shed 6 bases, with 7 bases lying between them. The CDR3 loop spans 14 amino acids. Germline CDR1 SEHNR, CDR2 FQNEAQ (reference sequence). The chain's CDR3 is CASSLGQFNSPLHF. DNA of the CDR3: TGTGCCAGCAGCTTAGGACAGTTTAATTCACCCCTCCACTTT.

The V gene is TRBV18, the J gene TRBJ1-1, with 10 bases that match TRBD1. Germline assignment: CDR1 KGHSH and CDR2 LQKENI. Trimming at V came to 3 bases and at J to 0 bases, leaving 1 base not matched to a gene. The CDR3 length is 15 residues. The CDR3 DNA reads as TGTGCCAGCTCACCGACAGGGGGCGTGAACACTGAAGCTTTCTTT. Translated, it gives CASSPTGGVNTEAFF.

Only a few counts were recorded for this clone. The chain combines TRBV2 with TRBJ2-7; D not certain. Germline assignment: CDR1 SNHLY and CDR2 FYNNEI. This CDR3 region has 12 residues. With 4 bases removed from V and 1 base from J, the gap between germline ends came to 5 bases. The CDR3 sequence: CASSGTSYEQYF. CDR3 DNA: TGTGCCAGCAGTGGCACTTCCTACGAGCAGTACTTC.

V is TRBV15 and J is TRBJ1-6; 9 bases agree with TRBD1. The length of the CDR3 is 15 residues. Germline-derived CDR1 and CDR2 are LNHNV and YYDKDF (reference sequence). Trimming removed 0 bases from V and 9 bases from J; junction bases left unmatched: 3. The CDR3 here is CATSRDGTGSSPLHF. The CDR3 DNA follows: TGTGCCACCAGCAGAGACGGGACAGGGAGTTCACCCCTCCACTTT.

This sequence joins TRBV11-3 and TRBJ2-7, with D maybe TRBD2 (5 bases). Germline V gene sequence: CDR1 SGHNT, CDR2 YENEEA. The CDR3 has 16 residues. Between the trimmed V and J ends, which lost 1 base and 5 bases, there was a span of 18 bases. CDR3 bases: TGTGCCAGCAGCTTAGGGTTTGGCGGGTACGGAGACGAGCAGTACTTC. It is translated as CASSLGFGGYGDEQYF.

This chain connects TRBV11-3 to TRBJ2-1, with D tentatively TRBD1 (5 bases). The CDR3 spans 15 residues. V lost 5 bases and J lost 6, with 17 bases in between. CDR1 is SGHNT, CDR2 YENEEA, per germline. The CDR3 nucleotides read TGTGCCAGCAGCGTCCATGATACAGGAATCAATGAGCAGTTCTTC. This gives the protein CASSVHDTGINEQFF.

The chain carries TRBV27 and TRBJ1-3; 7 bases line up with TRBD1. Germline CDR1 reads MNHEY; CDR2 reads SMNVEV (reference sequence). V was clipped by 4 bases and J by 4 bases; unmatched bases: 4. This CDR3 region has 14 residues. The chain's CDR3 is CASSSRQGGNTIYF. CDR3 nucleotide sequence: TGTGCCAGCAGTTCCCGACAGGGAGGAAACACCATATATTTT.

The chain carries TRBV5-1 and TRBJ1-5; D may be TRBD1 (5 bases). Trimming pared 0 bases from V and 6 bases from J, leaving 10 bases between. The CDR3 is 14 residues long. CDR1 is SGHRS, CDR2 YFSETQ, per germline. The CDR3 sequence: CASSLGGSSQPQHF. CDR3 DNA sequence: TGCGCCAGCAGCTTGGGGGGCTCAAGTCAGCCCCAGCATTTT.

The J gene is TRBJ1-1, the V gene TRBV7-2; D gene ambiguous. V dropped 4 bases and J dropped 6 bases, with 12 bases sitting between them. CDR3 length: 13 amino acids. The V gene's germline CDR1 is SGHTA and CDR2 FQGNSA. CDR3 in amino acids: CASSSDLQAEAFF. CDR3 bases: TGTGCCAGCAGCTCAGACCTGCAGGCTGAAGCTTTCTTT.

The rearrangement links TRBV7-2 to TRBJ1-2; D gene unclear. Germline values: CDR1 SGHTA, CDR2 FQGNSA. With 5 bases removed from V and 4 bases from J, the gap between germline ends came to 11 bases. The CDR3 is made up of 13 amino acids. CDR3 loop: CASSLDIGYGYTF. The CDR3 coding sequence is TGTGCCAGCAGCCTTGACATTGGCTATGGCTACACCTTC.

J is TRBJ1-1 and V is TRBV19, with a weak D call TRBD1 (6 bases). This CDR3 comprises 14 residues. Germline values: CDR1 LNHDA, CDR2 SQIVND (reference sequence). V was cut by 3 bases and J by 4 bases, with 12 bases left in between. The CDR3 DNA is TGTGCCAGTAGTATCTTCACAGGGAGCACTGAAGCTTTCTTT. Its translation: CASSIFTGSTEAFF.

This rearrangement joins TRBV7-3 to TRBJ2-3; D gene unclear. Trimming shortened V by 5 bases and J by 3 bases, and 9 bases separated the two germline ends. This CDR3 is built from 13 residues. The germline V gene encodes CDR1 SGHTA and CDR2 FQGTGA. DNA for the CDR3: TGTGCCAGCAGCCTATCCCTTACAGATACGCAGTATTTT. Translating gives CASSLSLTDTQYF.

The chain carries TRBV18 and TRBJ1-2, with TRBD1 matching over 8 bases. Germline lookup yields CDR1 KGHSH and CDR2 LQKENI. The junction had 4 bases not matched to a gene; V was cut back by 1 base and J by 3 bases. This CDR3 contains 15 residues. The CDR3 bases are TGTGCCAGCTCACCACTTCCGGGACAGGACTATGGCTACACCTTC. Translated: CASSPLPGQDYGYTF.

The chain is built from TRBV4-2 and TRBJ2-5; 8 positions agree with TRBD1. The DNA end is more similar to TRBJ2-7, so the J call may be wrong. CDR3 length: 15 amino acids. Germline values: CDR1 LGHNA, CDR2 YNFKEQ. DNA of the CDR3: TGTGCCAGCAGCCAATATGGGACAGGACAATACGAGCAGTACTTC. This gives the protein CASSQYGTGQYEQYF.

CDR3 protein: CASSLVAASYEQYF. In nucleotides, the CDR3 is TGCGCCAGCAGCTTGGTAGCGGCCTCCTACGAGCAGTACTTC. V and J are TRBV5-1 and TRBJ2-7; weak D call: TRBD2 (6 bases). The CDR3 runs to 14 residues. CDR1 is SGHRS and CDR2 is YFSETQ in the germline V gene. Between the trimmed V and J ends, which lost 0 bases and 0 bases, there was a span of 7 bases. The full variable domain, with the rest looked up from reference TRBV5-1 and TRBJ2-7, is KAGVTQTPRYLIKTRGQQVTLSCSPISGHRSVSWYQQTPGQGLQFLFEYFSETQRNKGNFPGRFSGRQFSNSRSEMNVSTLELGDSALYLCASSLVAASYEQYFGPGTRLTVT.

The chain combines TRBV9 with TRBJ2-2, with 11 bases aligning to TRBD1. CDR1 and CDR2 from the germline V gene are SGDLS and YYNGEE. The trim removed 2 bases at V and 6 bases at J, leaving 9 bases unmatched. The CDR3 is 17 amino acids. The CDR3 sequence: CASSVRGPGQGAGELFF. CDR3 DNA: TGTGCCAGCAGCGTTAGGGGGCCGGGACAGGGGGCCGGGGAGCTGTTTTTT.

V is TRBV4-1 and J is TRBJ2-7; tentative D call: TRBD1 (6 bases). CDR1 and CDR2 (germline): MGHRA, YSYEKL. The CDR3 contains 14 residues. V was shortened by 3 bases and J by 6 bases, with 15 bases between the two germline ends. The CDR3 loop is CASSQNRVVGEQYF. The DNA for the CDR3 is TGCGCCAGCAGCCAGAACAGGGTGGTAGGCGAGCAGTACTTC.

The chain combines TRBV9 with TRBJ2-1; D is perhaps TRBD2 (7 bases). Trimming removed 4 bases at V and 0 bases at J, with 20 bases between. The CDR3 totals 18 residues. Germline assignment: CDR1 SGDLS and CDR2 YYNGEE. The CDR3, as DNA: TGTGCCAGCAGCCCAAACCCAGGGGAGGGAAGCTCCTACAATGAGCAGTTCTTC. Translating it yields CASSPNPGEGSSYNEQFF.

The rearrangement joins TRBV29-1 to TRBJ2-5, with 9 nucleotides matching TRBD1. The V and J ends lost 7 bases and 3 bases, in that order; junction bases with no gene match: 6. This CDR3 is 13 amino acids long. Germline V CDR1 and CDR2: SQVTM, ANQGSEA. The chain's CDR3 is CSAPTGGKETQYF. CDR3 nucleotides: TGCAGCGCCCCGACAGGGGGGAAAGAGACCCAGTACTTC. The entire variable domain, with the rest obtained from reference TRBV29-1 and TRBJ2-5, is as follows: SAVISQKPSRDICQRGTSLTIQCQVDSQVTMMFWYRQQPGQSLTLIATANQGSEATYESGFVIDKFPISRPNLTFSTLTVSNMSPEDSSIYLCSAPTGGKETQYFGPGTRLLVL.